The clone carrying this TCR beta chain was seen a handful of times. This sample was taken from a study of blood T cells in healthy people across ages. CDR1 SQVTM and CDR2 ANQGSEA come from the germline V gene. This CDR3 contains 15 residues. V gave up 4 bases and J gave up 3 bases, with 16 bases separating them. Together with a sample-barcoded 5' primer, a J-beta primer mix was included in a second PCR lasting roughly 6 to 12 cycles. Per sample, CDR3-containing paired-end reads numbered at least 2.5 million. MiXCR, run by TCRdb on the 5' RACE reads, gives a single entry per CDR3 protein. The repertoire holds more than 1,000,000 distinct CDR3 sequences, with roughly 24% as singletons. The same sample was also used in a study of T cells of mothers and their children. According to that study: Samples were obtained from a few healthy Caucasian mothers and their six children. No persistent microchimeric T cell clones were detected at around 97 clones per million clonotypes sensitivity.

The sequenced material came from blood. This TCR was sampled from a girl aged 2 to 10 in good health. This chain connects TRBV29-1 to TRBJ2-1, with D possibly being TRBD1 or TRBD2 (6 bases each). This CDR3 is CSVVGYGGLYNEQFF. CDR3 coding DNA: TGCAGCGTTGTAGGGTACGGGGGCCTCTACAATGAGCAGTTCTTC.